The 28 T cell receptor beta chains in this list originate from one sample, sequenced in a study of blood T cell repertoires in COVID-19. The protocol was immunoSEQ multiplex PCR, while the TCRdb copy is restricted to in-frame clones and leaves out a portion. The sample yields about 150,000 clones, 70% to 80% seen once. The sequenced sample consisted of peripheral blood. The receptors were sampled from a man aged 45-60 years with acute or convalescent COVID-19.

The chain uses TRBV2 and TRBJ1-2; D is uncertain. This CDR3 has 14 amino acids. Germline lookup yields CDR1 SNHLY and CDR2 FYNNEI. V shed 6 bases and J shed 8 bases, with 19 bases lying between them. CDR3 residues: CASSPGPQGGGYTF. The CDR3 nucleotides read TGTGCCAGCAGCCCTGGACCTCAAGGAGGCGGCTACACCTTC.

This clone came up once. Other DNA sequences of this sample code for an identical CDR3. V is TRBV6-5 and J is TRBJ2-7, with D perhaps TRBD1 (5 bases). CDR3 size: 12 residues. Germline CDR1 MNHEY, CDR2 SVGAGI. V shed 8 bases and J shed 0 bases, with 8 bases lying between them. Here the CDR3 reads CASRDSSYEQYF. DNA for the CDR3: TGTGCCAGCCGCGACAGCTCCTACGAGCAGTACTTC.

The CDR3 loop is CASSLAMSTYGYTF. As DNA, the CDR3 is TGTGCCAGCAGCTTAGCGATGAGCACCTATGGCTACACCTTC. The chain uses TRBV7-9 and TRBJ1-2; D not certain. Germline V gene data show CDR1 as SEHNR and CDR2 as FQNEAQ (reference sequence). The CDR3 is 14 residues long. With 0 bases removed from V and 4 bases from J, the gap between germline ends came to 9 bases.

This chain links TRBV24-1 with TRBJ2-5; D perhaps matches TRBD1 (6 bases). The germline V and J ends were trimmed by 3 bases and 4 bases, with 14 bases remaining between them. The CDR3 consists of 15 residues. Germline-derived CDR1 and CDR2 are KGHDR and SFDVKD. CDR3 in amino acids: CATSDPQGSGETQYF. CDR3 DNA sequence: TGTGCCACCAGTGATCCCCAGGGGTCAGGAGAGACCCAGTACTTC.

The rearrangement joins TRBV11-1 to TRBJ2-3; 12 bases are shared with TRBD2. Germline V gene sequence: CDR1 SGHAT, CDR2 FQDESV (reference sequence). There are 15 residues in the CDR3. Unmatched junction bases numbered 2, after V lost 4 bases and J lost 3 bases. DNA of the CDR3: TGTGCCAGCAGCTCCGGGACTAGCGGGACAGATACGCAGTATTTT. This translates into CASSSGTSGTDTQYF.

V usage is TRBV30 and J usage is TRBJ1-1, with D maybe TRBD1 (5 bases). The V and J ends lost 3 bases and 12 bases respectively, with 23 bases between them. In germline, CDR1 is GTSNPN, CDR2 SVGIG (reference sequence). The CDR3 consists of 14 residues. The CDR3 bases are TGTGCCTGGAGCGTACACAGGATGGGGTCGGATCCTTTCTTT. Translation: CAWSVHRMGSDPFF.

This clone was counted once. The genes are TRBV9 and TRBJ1-1, with 8 bases aligning to TRBD1. In germline, CDR1 is SGDLS, CDR2 YYNGEE. There are 15 residues in the CDR3. Trimming removed 1 base from V and 3 bases from J; junction bases left unmatched: 5. This CDR3 reads CASSVSGGVDTEAFF. The CDR3 DNA reads as TGTGCCAGCAGCGTATCAGGGGGCGTCGACACTGAAGCTTTCTTT.

This chain joins TRBV5-5 and TRBJ2-7; 7 bases align to TRBD1. The V gene end was trimmed by 4 bases and the J gene end by 3 bases; junction bases not matched to a gene: 10. CDR1 is SGHKS, CDR2 YYEKEE, per germline (reference sequence). The CDR3 runs to 15 residues. As DNA, the CDR3 is TGTGCCAGCAGCGCCTACGGGACAGACCTCTACGAGCAGTACTTC. This encodes CASSAYGTDLYEQYF.

V is TRBV18 and J is TRBJ2-3, with 7 bases aligning to TRBD1. The CDR3 covers 15 residues. J lost 2 bases, V lost 2 bases, and 4 bases had no gene match. Germline V lookup: CDR1 KGHSH, CDR2 LQKENI. DNA for the CDR3: TGTGCCAGCTCACCAGAAGGGGGCCCCACAGATACGCAGTATTTT. Encoded protein: CASSPEGGPTDTQYF.

The chain combines TRBV5-1 with TRBJ2-6; D unclear. CDR3 length: 14 residues. Germline V gives CDR1 SGHRS, CDR2 YFSETQ. Trimming removed 0 bases at V and 4 bases at J, with 5 bases between. CDR3 nucleotide sequence: TGCGCCAGCAGCTTGGTGGCCGGGGCCAACGTCCTGACTTTC. Its translation is CASSLVAGANVLTF.

This clone was seen just once. The gene calls are TRBV6-5 and TRBJ1-2; D not resolved. CDR3 length: 14 residues. V was clipped by 0 bases and J by 0 bases, with 5 bases between them. Germline lookup yields CDR1 MNHEY and CDR2 SVGAGI. This CDR3 reads CASSYSSTNYGYTF. CDR3 sequence (DNA): TGTGCCAGCAGTTACTCGTCCACTAACTATGGCTACACCTTC.

This clone was seen a handful of times. V is TRBV6-5 and J is TRBJ2-7; 9 bases agree with TRBD1. With 0 bases clipped from V and 3 bases from J, the junction kept 0 bases outside the gene matches. CDR1 is MNHEY, CDR2 SVGAGI, per germline. This CDR3 contains 14 residues. This CDR3 is CASSYSGQGYEQYF. The DNA of the CDR3 is TGTGCCAGCAGTTACTCGGGACAGGGCTACGAGCAGTACTTC.

CDR3 nucleotide sequence: TGTGCCAGCAGTGAAATCGGTTCAGAGGGCCAGCCCCAGCATTTT. Protein product: CASSEIGSEGQPQHF. The gene calls are TRBV6-1 and TRBJ1-5; D not certain. V was clipped by 2 bases and J by 7 bases, with 15 bases between them. The CDR3 totals 15 residues. CDR1 and CDR2 (germline): MNHNS, SASEGT.

The chain carries TRBV2 and TRBJ2-1; 8 nucleotides line up with TRBD2. CDR1 and CDR2 (germline): SNHLY, FYNNEI. Trimming removed 8 bases from V and 2 bases from J; junction bases left unmatched: 2. The CDR3 consists of 13 residues. The CDR3: CASHGRAYNEQFF. The CDR3 region has the DNA TGTGCCAGCCACGGGAGGGCCTACAATGAGCAGTTCTTC. The full variable domain, with the rest looked up from reference TRBV2 and TRBJ2-1, is EPEVTQTPSHQVTQMGQEVILRCVPISNHLYFYWYRQILGQKVEFLVSFYNNEISEKSEIFDDQFSVERPDGSNFTLKIRSTKLEDSAMYFCASHGRAYNEQFFGPGTRLTVL.

J is TRBJ2-5 and V is TRBV7-7, with 8 bases lining up with TRBD2. The CDR3 spans 15 residues. Trimming cost V 1 base and J 5 bases; bases outside gene matches: 6. CDR1 and CDR2 from the germline V gene are SSHAT and FNYEAQ (reference sequence). The CDR3 is CASSLGPGGSETQYF. The CDR3, as DNA: TGTGCCAGCAGCTTAGGGCCGGGGGGGAGTGAGACCCAGTACTTC.

The V and J genes are TRBV15 and TRBJ2-5; D gene unclear. Germline V gene data show CDR1 as LNHNV and CDR2 as YYDKDF (reference sequence). The CDR3 covers 16 residues. The V end lost 0 bases, the J end lost 2 bases, and 13 bases lay between the germline ends. The CDR3 region has the DNA TGTGCCACCAGCAGAGATCTCCCTCAGGCACAAGAGACCCAGTACTTC. Its translation: CATSRDLPQAQETQYF. The full variable domain, completed using reference TRBV15 and TRBJ2-5, is DAMVIQNPRYQVTQFGKPVTLSCSQTLNHNVMYWYQQKSSQAPKLLFHYYDKDFNNEADTPDNFQSRRPNTSFCFLDIRSPGLGDTAMYLCATSRDLPQAQETQYFGPGTRLLVL.

This sequence joins TRBV9 and TRBJ1-5, with 8 bases aligning to TRBD1. The CDR3 has 15 residues. Trimming at V came to 4 bases and at J to 5 bases, leaving 8 bases not matched to a gene. Germline CDR1 is SGDLS and CDR2 is YYNGEE. CDR3 nucleotides: TGTGCCAGCAGCACCGGACAGGGAGGATATCAGCCCCAGCATTTT. Translation gives CASSTGQGGYQPQHF.

The V and J genes are TRBV7-8 and TRBJ2-5, with D perhaps matching TRBD2 (6 bases). The CDR3 consists of 13 residues. Germline loops: CDR1 SGHVS, CDR2 FQNEAQ. V lost 3 bases and J lost 7, with 12 bases in between. This CDR3 reads CASSFGGFGTQYF. CDR3 bases: TGTGCCAGCAGCTTCGGAGGGTTTGGGACCCAGTACTTC.

This clone is a singleton in its sample. The V and J genes are TRBV7-9 and TRBJ1-6; D perhaps matches TRBD1 (6 bases). V was trimmed by 6 bases and J by 9 bases, leaving 18 bases between them. Germline V gives CDR1 SEHNR, CDR2 FQNEAQ (reference sequence). The CDR3 sequence is 15 residues long. CDR3 amino acids: CASRPRQDLRSPLHF. The CDR3, as DNA: TGTGCCAGCAGACCCCGACAGGACTTGCGTTCACCCCTCCACTTT.

The chain uses TRBV2 and TRBJ1-5, with 7 bases fitting TRBD1. The CDR3 length is 14 residues. V trimming: 7 bases; J trimming: 2 bases; junction bases outside the gene matches: 5. CDR1 and CDR2 from the germline V gene are SNHLY and FYNNEI. The CDR3 region has the DNA TGTGCCAGCATGCTAGACAGGGGCAATCAGCCCCAGCATTTT. Translating gives CASMLDRGNQPQHF.

The chain joins TRBV6-2 or TRBV6-3 to TRBJ2-5, with D uncertain. Germline CDR1 MNHEY, CDR2 SVGEGT. V gave up 5 bases and J gave up 0 bases, with 4 bases separating them. The CDR3 extends over 12 amino acids. CDR3 residues: CASSQNQETQYF. The DNA for the CDR3 is TGTGCCAGCAGTCAGAACCAAGAGACCCAGTACTTC.

The chain carries TRBV10-3 and TRBJ2-3; D uncertain. V was pared by 0 bases and J by 6 bases, with 4 bases between. This CDR3 has 12 amino acids. Per germline, CDR1 ENHRY and CDR2 SYGVKD. Here the CDR3 reads CAISESGDTQYF. In DNA, the CDR3 is TGTGCCATCAGTGAGTCCGGGGATACGCAGTATTTT.

The rearrangement links TRBV7-3 to TRBJ2-6; D is unresolved. The CDR3 loop spans 15 amino acids. Germline assignment: CDR1 SGHTA and CDR2 FQGTGA. The V and J ends lost 2 bases and 0 bases respectively, with 5 bases between them. CDR3 amino acids: CASSLSGSGANVLTF. In DNA form, the CDR3 reads TGTGCCAGCAGCTTATCCGGCTCTGGGGCCAACGTCCTGACTTTC.

This clone was picked up one time. The chain is built from TRBV2 and TRBJ2-7; 13 positions match TRBD2. V gave up 5 bases and J gave up 7 bases; unmatched junction bases: 8. The CDR3 runs to 15 residues. Germline assignment: CDR1 SNHLY and CDR2 FYNNEI. Here the CDR3 reads CASSQTSGGPREQYV. In nucleotides, the CDR3 is TGTGCCAGCAGTCAGACTAGCGGGGGGCCCCGGGAGCAGTACGTC.

The rearrangement uses TRBV6-5 and TRBJ1-1; D gene uncertain. Trimming took 0 bases from V and 1 from J, leaving 6 bases between them. CDR1 is MNHEY, CDR2 SVGAGI, per germline. The CDR3 is 14 residues long. The CDR3 bases are TGTGCCAGCAGTTACTCTCCCAGGAACACTGAAGCTTTCTTT. This codes for CASSYSPRNTEAFF.

This chain connects TRBV30 to TRBJ1-1; TRBD1 agrees at 8 bases. This CDR3 has 15 amino acids. From germline, CDR1 is GTSNPN and CDR2 SVGIG (reference sequence). Trimming took 2 bases from V and 7 from J; bases not matched to a gene: 12. Written as DNA, the CDR3 is TGTGCCTGGAGTACAGGGAGACAGGGGAGGGGTGAAGCTTTCTTT. Protein: CAWSTGRQGRGEAFF.

The V gene is TRBV19, the J gene TRBJ2-3; 8 nucleotides align to TRBD2. J gave up 2 bases and V 4 bases, and 8 bases lay outside the gene matches. The CDR3 length is 16 residues. The V gene's germline CDR1 is LNHDA and CDR2 SQIVND (reference sequence). The CDR3 bases are TGTGCCAGTAGTAAGGGTAGCGGGGTGAACACAGATACGCAGTATTTT. It yields the protein CASSKGSGVNTDTQYF. Complete variable domain (other parts from reference TRBV19 and TRBJ2-3): DGGITQSPKYLFRKEGQNVTLSCEQNLNHDAMYWYRQDPGQGLRLIYYSQIVNDFQKGDIAEGYSVSREKKESFPLTVTSAQKNPTAFYLCASSKGSGVNTDTQYFGPGTRLTVL.

J is TRBJ1-2 and V is TRBV21-1. TRBV21-1 is a pseudogene locus. The CDR3 is made up of 12 amino acids. CDR3 protein: CASRGLRYGYTF. The CDR3 DNA is TGTGCCAGCAGGGGACTTAGGTATGGCTACACCTTC.